This T cell receptor (beta chain) stems from a study of shared clonotypes between healthy human individuals (dated by TCRdb to about 2020). As for the study more broadly: The cohort included a few men and a couple of women between 18 and 49 years of age. The study deeply sequenced blood TCR repertoires of several healthy adults to estimate repertoire size and the extent of clonotype sharing between individuals. To increase sequencing depth and limit assay-specific biases, different laboratories used diverse techniques to prepare libraries and sequence TCR repertoires. Between about 0.8 and 9 billion PBMCs per donor were obtained by leukapheresis. Per donor, three plates each were used for CD4 naive and CD4 memory, two for CD8 naive, and one for CD8 memory. The study at large found these results: Naive subsets generally had larger estimated clonotype richness than memory subsets did. About 5% of naive CD4, 3.5% of naive CD8, about 2.1% of memory CD4, and approximately 0.39% of memory CD8 clonotypes were shared across several donors. Only blood was sampled, and tissue TCR repertoires likely differ from those in blood. Pairwise subsampling led to the expectation that sequencing depth would affect the degree of clonotype sharing among donors. Because the study included a small number of donors, the genetic and exposure-history diversity represented was limited. Incomplete sequencing was indicated by rarefaction of sorted-subset datasets, despite the large sequencing depth. Clonotypes shared by all four sorted-subset donors showed higher generation probabilities than non-shared clonotypes.

Using the deep immunoSEQ assay, TCR CDR3 regions were amplified from genomic DNA by multiplex PCR. Extracted genomic DNA from each cell subset was spread evenly across all wells of several immunoSEQ 96-well plates, with each plate serving as a replicate. Each replicate PCR for sorted subsets received roughly 0.2 ug genomic DNA, equal to about 30,000 T cell genomes. The purified libraries were quantified using a Qubit 3.0 fluorometer, sized with a Bioanalyzer 2100, and then quantified again using the KAPA Library Quantification kit. Each immunoSEQ 96-well plate was sequenced on its own single-read 150-cycle Illumina NextSeq 550 flow cell. From the authors' description of their analysis: Because the immunoSEQ output held only junctional sequences and lacked quality scores, the filtering could not match the filtering applied to full-length reads. To assign V/J genes and CDR3, sequences were annotated against IMGT germline references using PyIR, a Python wrapper for IgBLAST v1.9. Reads with weak V/J assignments (E-value above 1e-6), missing CDR3, stop codons, out-of-frame junctions, or ambiguous translated residues were removed. A V3J clonotype was defined by an identical inferred V gene, J gene, and CDR3 amino acid sequence. Percentage overlap between repertoires was computed as shared unique clonotypes divided by the size of the smaller repertoire. Richness of each repertoire was evaluated using RTK rarefaction, the Chao1 estimator, and Recon v2.1 estimates of unobserved clonotypes. Generation probabilities for all TCRbeta clonotypes obtained by the gDNA method from a handful of donors were computed using OLGA. TCRdb took over this immuneACCESS table, retaining in-frame rearrangements with V and J assigned. Such tables are incomplete; in checked studies, under half of the missing clones stem from an unresolved V gene, and the remainder is unexplained. V, J and clone size were drawn from that table, and D and trimming were deduced from the DNA. Recorded for this sample are over 950,000 clones; roughly 77% of them occurred a single time. Roughly 0.82% of the sample is taken by the ten largest.

The donors were healthy, HIV-negative adults who had no recently reported acute infections or vaccinations. Every donor was a Caucasian adult residing in Nashville, Tennessee, USA. CD4+ T cells were enriched by magnetic negative selection; naive cells were then positively selected on CD45RA, and the negative fraction formed the memory subset. Blood was collected by leukapheresis, and PBMCs were isolated by Ficoll-Histopaque density gradient centrifugation and then cryopreserved in liquid nitrogen vapor phase. Analytical flow cytometry was used to check the purity and quantity of every magnetically sorted T cell population. Each sorted fraction had its genomic DNA isolated and then quantified by UV absorbance on a Nanodrop 2000c. The CDR3 goes from the cysteine to the phenylalanine over 13 residues. Of all the DNA, just the CDR3 is kept, 39 bases in frame from base 1. The trim is 5 bases for V and 0 bases for J, with a gap of 8 bases between the germline ends. CDR1 and CDR2, per the germline V gene, are SGHRS and YFSETQ.

In the case of this clone: Its antigen is still unknown. No base quality values were provided; no much bigger clone lies one nucleotide off.

The V gene is TRBV5-1 and the J gene is TRBJ1-1, with the D gene call left open. The sequence was obtained from a man aged 18 to 30 in good health. Some clones in this sample may be carry-over from other donors' samples. Sequencing input: memory CD4+ T cells from PBMCs. What this sample's cell subset or site label stands for: CD45RA-negative fraction. The nucleotide sequence is given as TGCGCCAGCAGTCGGATAATGAACACTGAAGCTTTCTTT. It translates as CASSRIMNTEAFF.